These 22 T cell receptor beta chains came from one sample sequenced in a study of read filtering for tumor transcriptome and immune sequencing. This library used roughly 370 ng RNA and molecular barcoded adaptors spanning alpha/delta and beta/gamma chains. A single record per CDR3 protein comes from TCRdb applying MiXCR to the reads. This sample yields 50,000 or so distinct CDR3 sequences, of which more than 9% are seen a single time; approximately 16% belongs to the top ten. The sample taken for sequencing was a population of CD138-negative cells sorted from bone marrow. The receptors were gathered from a donor aged 40 or older with multiple myeloma.

This clonotype was counted ten times or more. This chain joins TRBV7-6 and TRBJ2-3; 9 nucleotides match TRBD1. Germline V gene data show CDR1 as SGHVS and CDR2 as FNYEAQ. Germline trimming cut 5 bases from V and 5 bases from J; bases unmatched to any gene: 11. This CDR3 is 16 amino acids long. The CDR3 DNA is TGTGCCAGCAGCAGCGGACAGGGGTACAACAGAGATACGCAGTATTTT. It is translated as CASSSGQGYNRDTQYF.

Note on this clonotype: A clone one base away is much larger, so this may be a read error. The conserved closing phenylalanine or tryptophan is absent in this CDR3, likely reflecting a read error. The V and J genes are TRBV5-1 and TRBJ2-7, with TRBD1 as a possible D gene (6 bases). With 0 bases removed from V and 0 bases from J, the gap between germline ends came to 7 bases. This CDR3 region has 14 residues. Germline CDR1 and CDR2: SGHRS and YFSETQ. CDR3 bases: TGCGCCAGCAGCTTGGGGACAGTCTCCTACGAGCAGTACCTC. Its translation is CASSLGTVSYEQYL.

In its sample, this clonotype was seen many times. The chain has TRBV7-9 and TRBJ2-7; tentatively, D is TRBD1 (6 bases). In germline, CDR1 is SEHNR, CDR2 FQNEAQ (reference sequence). The CDR3 is 15 amino acids. The ends were cut back, 5 bases at V and 2 bases at J, with 16 bases in the middle. The CDR3 here is CASSPDSRGAYEQYF. The CDR3, as DNA: TGTGCCAGCAGCCCGGACAGTCGAGGGGCCTACGAGCAGTACTTC.

About this clonotype itself: This is likely an artifact of a read error, given a far larger clone one base away. The CDR3 DNA reads as TGTGCCAGCAGCTTAGATGGGGCCGGTTCAGATACGCGGTATTTT. It translates to CASSLDGAGSDTRYF. This chain links TRBV7-6 with TRBJ2-3, with D maybe TRBD1 (5 bases). The CDR3 sequence is 15 residues long. Germline CDR1 SGHVS, CDR2 FNYEAQ.

This clonotype was observed many times. The J gene is TRBJ1-5, the V gene TRBV29-1, with D perhaps matching TRBD1 (6 bases). Deletions cut 4 bases from V and 5 bases from J, with 12 bases between. CDR1 SQVTM and CDR2 ANQGSEA come from the germline V gene. The CDR3 totals 13 residues. The CDR3 spells CSVVADSDQPQHF. In nucleotides, the CDR3 is TGCAGCGTTGTCGCGGACAGTGATCAGCCCCAGCATTTT.

This clonotype was picked up many times. The chain joins TRBV7-2 to TRBJ1-4; D gene uncertain. V was cut by 2 bases and J by 4 bases, with 8 bases left in between. The CDR3 has 14 residues. The germline CDR1 and CDR2 sequences are SGHTA and FQGNSA. The chain's CDR3 is CASSLSGNNEKLFF. The CDR3 DNA reads TGTGCCAGCAGCTTATCTGGCAATAATGAAAAACTGTTTTTT.

A word on this clonotype: Relative to the germline gene, one junction end is altered; a read error may explain this. The chain employs TRBV23-1 and TRBJ1-2; TRBD1 agrees at 8 bases. TRBV23-1 is identified as an open reading frame with a role that is uncertain. The CDR3 has 18 residues. CDR3 DNA: TGCGCCAGCAGTCAATCGTCCTGGACAGGGCGGAACGACTATGGCTACACGTTC. This encodes CASSQSSWTGRNDYGYTF.

This clonotype was counted many times. The chain combines TRBV5-1 with TRBJ2-3; TRBD1 aligns across 7 bases. The length of the CDR3 is 16 residues. V trimming: 1 base; J trimming: 0 bases; junction bases outside the gene matches: 5. CDR1 and CDR2 from the germline V gene are SGHRS and YFSETQ. This chain's CDR3 is CASSLQGDRSTDTQYF. CDR3 DNA sequence: TGCGCCAGCAGCTTGCAGGGGGACCGTAGCACAGATACGCAGTATTTT.

This clonotype was detected many times. The rearrangement links TRBV19 to TRBJ1-5; TRBD1 is a possible D gene (6 bases). V lost 2 bases and J lost 1, with 15 bases in between. Germline CDR1 reads LNHDA; CDR2 reads SQIVND (reference sequence). CDR3 size: 17 residues. The CDR3, as DNA: TGTGCCAGTAGTATACCCTCGGGGGGGGCAAGCAATCAGCCCCAGCATTTT. As protein: CASSIPSGGASNQPQHF.

Points on this clonotype: Possible read error: a much larger clone is one base away. J is TRBJ2-6 and V is TRBV12-3 or TRBV12-4; 10 nucleotides line up with TRBD1. This CDR3 is built from 18 residues. CDR3 nucleotide sequence: TGTGTCAGCAGGATCTGGACAGGGGGAAACTTTGGGGCCAACGTCCTGACTTTC. It translates to CVSRIWTGGNFGANVLTF.

In its sample, this clonotype was seen many times. V and J are TRBV9 and TRBJ2-5; 8 bases are shared with TRBD2. Germline V gene sequence: CDR1 SGDLS, CDR2 YYNGEE. This CDR3 region has 19 residues. Trimming at V came to 0 bases and at J to 7 bases, leaving 20 bases not matched to a gene. The CDR3 reads CASSVDSFVERGSRGTQYF. DNA for the CDR3: TGTGCCAGCAGCGTAGATTCCTTTGTTGAGCGGGGGTCCCGAGGGACCCAGTACTTC.

As to this clonotype: A much larger clone is a single base away; this may be a read error. The chain recombines TRBV6-6 with TRBJ1-5; possible D gene TRBD1, 6 bases. The CDR3 contains 17 residues. Germline lookup yields CDR1 MNHNY and CDR2 SVGAGI (reference sequence). The CDR3 nucleotides are TGTGCCAGCAGTTCGCCAGGGGACCTCTTTAGCGATCAGCCCCAGCATTTT. Translating it yields CASSSPGDLFSDQPQHF.

This clonotype was found many times. The V call is TRBV5-1, the J call TRBJ1-4; perhaps TRBD1 as D (5 bases). The CDR3 contains 17 residues. CDR1 and CDR2 (germline): SGHRS, YFSETQ. Trimming pared 0 bases from V and 2 bases from J, leaving 14 bases between. DNA of the CDR3: TGCGCCAGCAGCTTGGAACGGTGGGGGAGGACTAATGAAAAACTGTTTTTT. This encodes CASSLERWGRTNEKLFF.

This clonotype came up many times. This chain uses TRBV7-2 with TRBJ1-4; TRBD1 aligns across 7 bases. Trimming took 6 bases from V and 7 from J; bases not matched to a gene: 5. The germline V gene encodes CDR1 SGHTA and CDR2 FQGNSA. The CDR3 runs 13 residues. The CDR3 region is CASSFQGGEKLFF. In nucleotides, the CDR3 is TGTGCCAGCAGTTTTCAGGGGGGTGAAAAACTGTTTTTT.

V is TRBV5-1 and J is TRBJ1-1, with D possibly matching TRBD1 (5 bases). V lost 3 bases to trimming and J lost 5 bases, with 14 bases between them. The germline V gene has CDR1 SGHRS and CDR2 YFSETQ. The CDR3 is 14 amino acids. The CDR3 region is CASSSDNRQTEAFF. Here the CDR3 DNA reads TGCGCCAGCAGCTCCGACAACAGACAGACTGAAGCTTTCTTT.

Ten or more counts support this clonotype. This sequence joins TRBV15 and TRBJ2-2; possible D gene TRBD1, 6 bases. This CDR3 region has 18 residues. V lost 2 bases, J lost 4 bases, and 20 bases lay in between. CDR1 and CDR2 from the germline V gene are LNHNV and YYDKDF (reference sequence). The CDR3 is CATSRNFEAGVSTGELFF. CDR3 coding DNA: TGTGCCACCAGCAGAAATTTTGAGGCAGGGGTATCCACCGGGGAGCTGTTTTTT.

This clonotype was found many times. V gene TRBV11-2 combines with J gene TRBJ2-1; unclear D gene. V shed 1 base and J shed 0 bases, with 4 bases lying between them. The germline gives CDR1 SGHAT, CDR2 FQNNGV. This CDR3 has 14 amino acids. The CDR3 nucleotides are TGTGCCAGCAGCTTAGTCTACTCCTACAATGAGCAGTTCTTC. This codes for CASSLVYSYNEQFF. Filled out from reference TRBV11-2 and TRBJ2-1, the complete variable domain reads EAGVAQSPRYKIIEKRQSVAFWCNPISGHATLYWYQQILGQGPKLLIQFQNNGVVDDSQLPKDRFSAERLKGVDSTLKIQPAKLEDSAVYLCASSLVYSYNEQFFGPGTRLTVL.

This clonotype was detected ten times or more. The genes are TRBV7-3 and TRBJ1-1; the D gene is possibly TRBD1 (5 bases). Germline CDR1 SGHTA, CDR2 FQGTGA. The CDR3 loop spans 15 amino acids. The V end lost 5 bases, the J end lost 0 bases, and 13 bases lay between the germline ends. The CDR3: CASSRGDPLNTEAFF. In DNA form, the CDR3 reads TGTGCCAGCAGCCGAGGGGACCCTTTGAACACTGAAGCTTTCTTT.

The gene calls are TRBV6-5 and TRBJ2-5; TRBD1 agrees at 8 bases. V was pared by 5 bases and J by 5 bases, with 7 bases of the junction left unmatched. This CDR3 comprises 14 residues. CDR1 MNHEY and CDR2 SVGAGI come from the germline V gene. The CDR3: CASSPQGAWETQYF. In nucleotides, the CDR3 is TGTGCCAGCAGTCCCCAGGGGGCCTGGGAGACCCAGTACTTC.

This clonotype was observed at least ten times. V gene TRBV6-1 combines with J gene TRBJ2-3; TRBD1 agrees at 10 bases. Germline lookup yields CDR1 MNHNS and CDR2 SASEGT. The CDR3 totals 13 residues. V lost 8 bases, J lost 4 bases, and 3 bases stayed unmatched. CDR3 coding DNA: TGTGCCAGCCCGGACAGGGGGGCAGATACGCAGTATTTT. Amino acid sequence: CASPDRGADTQYF.

At least ten counts were recorded for this clonotype. The V gene is TRBV15, the J gene TRBJ1-1; the match to TRBD1 covers 10 bases. V was clipped by 1 base and J by 7 bases; unmatched bases: 9. CDR3 length: 16 amino acids. Germline V CDR1 and CDR2: LNHNV, YYDKDF (reference sequence). CDR3 bases: TGTGCCACCAGCAGAGGACGAGACAGGGGGCTGGGTGAAGCTTTCTTT. Translating it yields CATSRGRDRGLGEAFF.

This clonotype has more than one count but fewer than ten. This may come from a read error, since a much larger clone is one base off. V usage is TRBV4-1 and J usage is TRBJ1-4, with TRBD1 identical over 7 bases. This CDR3 is built from 16 residues. Germline V gene data show CDR1 as MGHRA and CDR2 as YSYEKL. The CDR3 is CASSPGTASTNEKRFF. CDR3 sequence (DNA): TGCGCCAGCAGCCCCGGGACAGCTTCAACTAATGAAAAACGGTTTTTT.